The sequence of this T cell receptor beta chain was determined in a study of OX40 agonist ivuxolimab in advanced cancers. Study details: Every 2 weeks, ivuxolimab was infused into the patients intravenously at between 0.01 and 10 mg/kg. Among those enrolled, mean age was approximately 60 years (range about 23 to 85) and about 79% were male. Three patients showed partial responses: one hepatocellular carcinoma and two cutaneous melanoma cases. The study's findings and limits: Determination of antigen specificity was not performed for the expanded peripheral T cells.

Regarding this clone: Its antigen is unknown. One end of the junction varies from germline; a read error may be responsible.

Method: immunoSEQ multiplex PCR; TCRdb's copy keeps in-frame clones and lacks some. The sample records roughly 60,000 clones, roughly 82% being singletons. Germline CDR1 and CDR2: LNHDA and SQIVND (reference sequence). The CDR3 length is 14 residues. The sequence was obtained from an adult with an advanced solid tumor such as melanoma, head and neck, liver or kidney cancer. The rearrangement links TRBV19 to TRBJ1-5; 12 bases agree with TRBD1. Specimen: CD4+ or CD8+ T cells sorted from blood, collected in a trial of the OX40 agonist ivuxolimab. The CDR3 nucleotides are TGTGCCGGCTCCGGGACAGGGGGCAACCAGCCCCAGCATTTT. This gives the protein CAGSGTGGNQPQHF.